The 32 T cell receptor beta chains below were found in one sample sequenced in a study of OX40 agonist ivuxolimab in advanced cancers. The protocol was immunoSEQ multiplex PCR, while the TCRdb copy is restricted to in-frame clones and leaves out a portion. The sample yields approximately 44,000 clones, approximately 89% seen once. The sample consisted of CD4+ or CD8+ T cells sorted from blood, taken in a trial of the OX40 agonist ivuxolimab. The receptors originated from an adult with an advanced solid tumor such as melanoma, head and neck, liver or kidney cancer.

The chain uses TRBV19 and TRBJ2-5; D is ambiguous. V lost 3 bases and J 1 base, leaving 12 bases between the germline ends. The CDR3 spans 15 residues. In germline, CDR1 is LNHDA, CDR2 SQIVND (reference sequence). CDR3 residues: CASSIPDRIQETQYF. DNA of the CDR3: TGTGCCAGTAGTATCCCGGACCGAATCCAAGAGACCCAGTACTTC.

V gene TRBV10-2 combines with J gene TRBJ2-1; D is unclear. Germline loops: CDR1 WSHSY, CDR2 SAAADI. The ends were cut back, 7 bases at V and 0 bases at J, with 10 bases in the middle. The CDR3 length is 14 residues. The chain's CDR3 is CASKEMSSYNEQFF. CDR3 DNA: TGCGCCAGCAAAGAGATGAGCTCCTACAATGAGCAGTTCTTC.

The chain employs TRBV5-4 and TRBJ1-1; 7 bases are a match to TRBD1. This CDR3 is built from 14 residues. Germline CDR1 reads SGHNT; CDR2 reads YYREEE (reference sequence). The trim removed 4 bases at V and 6 bases at J, leaving 9 bases unmatched. Here the CDR3 reads CASSRGGAVPEAFF. The CDR3 DNA sequence: TGTGCCAGCAGCCGAGGGGGCGCAGTCCCTGAAGCTTTCTTT.

The rearrangement links TRBV28 to TRBJ2-5; unclear D gene. Trimming removed 3 bases at V and 5 bases at J, with 4 bases between. The CDR3 consists of 11 residues. Germline V gene sequence: CDR1 MDHEN, CDR2 SYDVKM. The CDR3 nucleotides are TGTGCCAGCAGTTTTAAGGAGACCCAGTACTTC. Amino acid sequence: CASSFKETQYF. Complete variable domain (other parts from reference TRBV28 and TRBJ2-5): DVKVTQSSRYLVKRTGEKVFLECVQDMDHENMFWYRQDPGLGLRLIYFSYDVKMKEKGDIPEGYSVSREKKERFSLILESASTNQTSMYLCASSFKETQYFGPGTRLLVL.

V is TRBV7-9 and J is TRBJ1-1, with D possibly matching TRBD1 (5 bases). The CDR3 totals 13 residues. With 3 bases removed from V and 8 bases from J, the gap between germline ends came to 13 bases. Germline CDR1 and CDR2: SEHNR and FQNEAQ (reference sequence). The CDR3 coding sequence is TGTGCCAGCAGCTTGGGGGGGACGCGAGAAGCTTTCTTT. Protein sequence: CASSLGGTREAFF.

This clone has only a few counts. The final CDR3 position lacks the conserved phenylalanine or tryptophan, pointing to a likely read error. In nucleotides, the CDR3 is TGTGCCAGCAGTCAGGGCGGGACTTCACCCCTCCACCTT. The encoded protein is CASSQGGTSPLHL. The chain joins TRBV6-1 to TRBJ1-6; tentatively, D is TRBD1 (5 bases). The V end was cut by 5 bases, the J end by 9 bases, with 11 bases between. The CDR3 has 13 amino acids. CDR1 is MNHNS, CDR2 SASEGT, per germline.

This clone turned up a few times. V and J are TRBV6-5 and TRBJ2-1; tentatively, D is TRBD2 (5 bases). This CDR3 is built from 12 residues. Germline V gene lookup returns CDR1 MNHEY and CDR2 SVGAGI. The V gene lost 8 bases and the J gene lost 5 bases, with 10 bases spanning the gap. CDR3 sequence: CASGAEDNEQFF. CDR3 nucleotides: TGTGCCAGCGGAGCGGAGGACAATGAGCAGTTCTTC.

This rearrangement joins TRBV5-1 to TRBJ1-1; D is uncertain. This CDR3 has 14 amino acids. V was pared by 0 bases and J by 1 base, with 7 bases between. The V gene's germline CDR1 is SGHRS and CDR2 YFSETQ. The CDR3 here is CASSLAPPNTEAFF. In nucleotides, the CDR3 is TGCGCCAGCAGCTTGGCCCCGCCGAACACTGAAGCTTTCTTT.

The V and J genes are TRBV29-1 and TRBJ2-1; tentative D call: TRBD1 (6 bases). The CDR3 is 15 residues long. Trimming removed 5 bases at V and 2 bases at J, with 16 bases between. CDR1 is SQVTM, CDR2 ANQGSEA, per germline. In nucleotides, the CDR3 is TGCAGCGTTCGAGGAGGCAGGGGAGCCTACAATGAGCAGTTCTTC. Residues: CSVRGGRGAYNEQFF.

V usage is TRBV11-2 and J usage is TRBJ2-7, with 10 bases matching TRBD2. Per germline, CDR1 SGHAT and CDR2 FQNNGV. J lost 5 bases, V lost 6 bases, and 7 bases had no gene match. The CDR3 is 14 residues long. DNA for the CDR3: TGTGCCAGCAGTTTTAGCGGGGGGTCCGACGAGCAGTACTTC. It translates to CASSFSGGSDEQYF.

V usage is TRBV13 and J usage is TRBJ2-7; TRBD1 agrees at 8 bases. Germline CDR1 reads PRHDT; CDR2 reads FYEKMQ (reference sequence). This CDR3 contains 14 residues. The ends lost 4 bases at V and 2 bases at J; junction bases unmatched: 4. The CDR3 DNA reads TGTGCCAGCAGCTACCGGGACAGGCCCTACGAGCAGTACTTC. This translates into CASSYRDRPYEQYF.

This clone was counted a few times. The chain has TRBV2 and TRBJ1-1, with TRBD1 as a possible D gene (6 bases). The CDR3 is made up of 17 amino acids. Germline loops: CDR1 SNHLY, CDR2 FYNNEI. The V gene lost 5 bases and the J gene lost 0 bases, with 19 bases spanning the gap. CDR3 sequence: CASSFSGAVRMNTEAFF. Here the CDR3 DNA reads TGTGCCAGCAGTTTCTCAGGGGCAGTACGAATGAACACTGAAGCTTTCTTT. The variable domain in full, completed from reference TRBV2 and TRBJ1-1, reads EPEVTQTPSHQVTQMGQEVILRCVPISNHLYFYWYRQILGQKVEFLVSFYNNEISEKSEIFDDQFSVERPDGSNFTLKIRSTKLEDSAMYFCASSFSGAVRMNTEAFFGQGTRLTVV.

The chain carries TRBV27 and TRBJ2-7; TRBD1 might be the D (5 bases). The CDR3 consists of 13 residues. Trimming pared 6 bases from V and 3 bases from J, leaving 12 bases between. CDR1 MNHEY and CDR2 SMNVEV come from the germline V gene (reference sequence). CDR3 sequence (DNA): TGTGCCAGCAGGGGGCTGGATGGCTACGAGCAGTACTTC. This gives the protein CASRGLDGYEQYF.

For this clone: The junction and the germline gene differ at one end; a read error may be behind it. The chain employs TRBV7-7 and TRBJ2-7, with TRBD1 identical over 12 bases. In germline, CDR1 is SSHAT, CDR2 FNYEAQ (reference sequence). The CDR3 is made up of 16 amino acids. Here the CDR3 DNA reads TGTGCCAGCAGCCTTGGGACAGGGGGCCCCTCCCACGAGCAGTACTTC. It translates to CASSLGTGGPSHEQYF.

This clone was found once. The CDR3: CASSQVSGAADQPQHF. CDR3 nucleotides: TGTGCCAGCAGCCAAGTTTCTGGGGCCGCGGATCAGCCCCAGCATTTT. This chain uses TRBV4-2 with TRBJ1-5, with a weak D call TRBD1 (5 bases). The CDR3 loop spans 16 amino acids. The V gene's germline CDR1 is LGHNA and CDR2 YNFKEQ. Deletions cut 1 base from V and 5 bases from J, with 15 bases between.

This clone has just one count. The chain recombines TRBV5-6 with TRBJ2-7; D is undetermined. The CDR3 totals 15 residues. Germline CDR1 and CDR2: SGHDT and YYEEEE. Trimming cost V 2 bases and J 2 bases, with 14 bases left between them. In DNA form, the CDR3 reads TGTGCCAGCAGCTTTGGTGCTAGTGGGCCCTACGAGCAGTACTTC. Amino acids: CASSFGASGPYEQYF.

The genes are TRBV7-6 and TRBJ2-1, with unresolved D. Deletions cut 2 bases from V and 0 bases from J, with 5 bases between. The CDR3 extends over 14 amino acids. Germline V gene sequence: CDR1 SGHVS, CDR2 FNYEAQ. CDR3 bases: TGTGCCAGCAGCTTAACCGACTCCTACAATGAGCAGTTCTTC. As protein: CASSLTDSYNEQFF.

The V gene is TRBV13, the J gene TRBJ1-5; 9 bases map to TRBD1. The germline gives CDR1 PRHDT, CDR2 FYEKMQ (reference sequence). The CDR3 has 17 residues. The V segment lost 0 bases and the J segment 0 bases; nucleotides outside the gene matches: 3. The CDR3, as DNA: TGTGCCAGCAGCTTAGGCGGGACAGGGCTTAGCAATCAGCCCCAGCATTTT. Amino acid sequence: CASSLGGTGLSNQPQHF.

The V call is TRBV6-6, the J call TRBJ1-5; no clear D. The CDR3 spans 16 residues. Germline CDR1 reads MNHNY; CDR2 reads SVGAGI (reference sequence). The V and J ends lost 7 bases and 7 bases respectively, with 23 bases between them. DNA of the CDR3: TGTGCCAGCACCCAACTCCGGCCTTTAAGTGGACAGCCCCAGCATTTT. It yields the protein CASTQLRPLSGQPQHF.

The V and J genes are TRBV5-6 and TRBJ2-1, with 8 nucleotides matching TRBD1. CDR1 SGHDT and CDR2 YYEEEE come from the germline V gene. The V and J ends lost 4 bases and 4 bases, in that order; junction bases with no gene match: 10. There are 16 residues in the CDR3. Here the CDR3 reads CASSLLRDRSYNEQFF. The CDR3 bases are TGTGCCAGCAGCCTCTTACGGGACAGGAGTTACAATGAGCAGTTCTTC.

The gene calls are TRBV7-9 and TRBJ1-5, with a possible D match to TRBD1 (5 bases). CDR3 size: 14 residues. Per germline, CDR1 SEHNR and CDR2 FQNEAQ (reference sequence). V was shortened by 5 bases and J by 3 bases, with 11 bases between the two germline ends. The CDR3 nucleotides read TGTGCCAGCAGCGGGGACGGCTTCAATCAGCCCCAGCATTTT. Residues: CASSGDGFNQPQHF.

V and J are TRBV6-5 and TRBJ2-2; D is uncertain. Germline CDR1 reads MNHEY; CDR2 reads SVGAGI. Trimming shortened V by 6 bases and J by 1 base, and 6 bases separated the two germline ends. This CDR3 spans 13 amino acids. This CDR3 is CASRRLNTGELFF. The CDR3 region has the DNA TGTGCCAGCAGACGACTGAACACCGGGGAGCTGTTTTTT.

The chain is built from TRBV6-5 and TRBJ2-5; a possible D gene is TRBD2 (5 bases). The germline V and J ends were trimmed by 6 bases and 1 base, with 12 bases remaining between them. The CDR3 has 14 residues. CDR1 and CDR2 (germline): MNHEY, SVGAGI. The CDR3 DNA sequence: TGTGCCAGCAGCGACTGGGGAGCCCAAGAGACCCAGTACTTC. Its protein is CASSDWGAQETQYF.

This rearrangement joins TRBV11-3 to TRBJ2-5; D possibly uses TRBD1 or TRBD2 (6 bases each). From germline, CDR1 is SGHNT and CDR2 YENEEA. CDR3 length: 16 amino acids. V was clipped by 4 bases and J by 1 base, with 16 bases between them. The CDR3 nucleotides are TGTGCCAGCAGCTCCCGACTAGTGGGGGCCCAAGAGACCCAGTACTTC. Amino acids: CASSSRLVGAQETQYF.

The chain joins TRBV9 to TRBJ2-2, with D tentatively TRBD1 (6 bases). The germline V gene has CDR1 SGDLS and CDR2 YYNGEE. The V gene lost 3 bases and the J gene lost 10 bases, with 19 bases spanning the gap. The CDR3 is 15 amino acids. The CDR3 is CASSAGTLPGEELFF. CDR3 bases: TGTGCCAGCAGCGCGGGGACACTACCCGGTGAGGAGCTGTTTTTT.

This clone was seen just once. DNA of the CDR3: TGTGCCAGTAGTCCGGACAGGGGGCTGTACGAGCAGTACTTC. Translation: CASSPDRGLYEQYF. The chain uses TRBV19 and TRBJ2-7, with TRBD1 matching 11 bases. Germline-derived CDR1 and CDR2 are LNHDA and SQIVND (reference sequence). The length of the CDR3 is 14 residues. With 5 bases clipped from V and 4 bases from J, the junction kept 4 bases outside the gene matches.

This clone is deemed medium-sized. The chain combines TRBV6-1 with TRBJ1-3, with 9 bases that match TRBD1. V lost 4 bases, J lost 0 bases, and 4 bases stayed unmatched. The CDR3 covers 16 residues. Germline CDR1 MNHNS, CDR2 SASEGT. CDR3 protein: CASSVGQGLSGNTIYF. The CDR3 nucleotides read TGTGCCAGCAGTGTTGGACAGGGGCTCTCTGGAAACACCATATATTTT.

The chain links TRBV6-6 to TRBJ1-1; 8 nucleotides match TRBD1. With 6 bases clipped from V and 3 bases from J, the junction kept 6 bases outside the gene matches. The CDR3 has 14 amino acids. Germline CDR1 reads MNHNY; CDR2 reads SVGAGI (reference sequence). The CDR3 DNA follows: TGTGCCAGCAGCACAGGGGGGGAGGACACTGAAGCTTTCTTT. Amino acid sequence: CASSTGGEDTEAFF.

This clone appeared a few times. This rearrangement joins TRBV9 to TRBJ1-5; D perhaps matches TRBD1 (6 bases). V was pared by 0 bases and J by 6 bases, with 13 bases between. The CDR3 contains 15 residues. Germline V gene sequence: CDR1 SGDLS, CDR2 YYNGEE. In DNA form, the CDR3 reads TGTGCCAGCAGCGTAGCTGCAGGGGACGGTCAGCCCCAGCATTTT. This sequence encodes CASSVAAGDGQPQHF.

The rearrangement links TRBV13 to TRBJ2-5, with D tentatively TRBD1 or TRBD2 (5 bases each). Trimming removed 2 bases at V and 4 bases at J, with 17 bases between. Germline assignment: CDR1 PRHDT and CDR2 FYEKMQ (reference sequence). The CDR3 extends over 16 amino acids. The CDR3 sequence is CASSLRGQAIGETQYF. The CDR3 DNA reads as TGTGCCAGCAGCTTACGGGGCCAGGCCATTGGAGAGACCCAGTACTTC.

This clone has only a few counts. The CDR3 here is CASSQEGQENSPLHF. CDR3 DNA: TGCGCCAGCAGCCAGGAAGGACAGGAAAATTCACCCCTCCACTTT. This chain links TRBV4-3 with TRBJ1-6, with TRBD1 matching 7 bases. Looked up from germline, CDR1 is LGHNA and CDR2 is YSLEER. V dropped 3 bases and J dropped 7; count of bases not matched to a gene: 6. The length of the CDR3 is 15 residues.

CDR3 sequence: CASSVTSGDEQFF. In DNA, the CDR3 is TGTGCCAGCAGCGTAACCTCAGGGGATGAGCAGTTCTTC. J is TRBJ2-1 and V is TRBV9; TRBD1 might be the D (6 bases). This CDR3 contains 13 residues. CDR1 is SGDLS, CDR2 YYNGEE, per germline. Trimming shortened V by 1 base and J by 8 bases, and 10 bases separated the two germline ends.